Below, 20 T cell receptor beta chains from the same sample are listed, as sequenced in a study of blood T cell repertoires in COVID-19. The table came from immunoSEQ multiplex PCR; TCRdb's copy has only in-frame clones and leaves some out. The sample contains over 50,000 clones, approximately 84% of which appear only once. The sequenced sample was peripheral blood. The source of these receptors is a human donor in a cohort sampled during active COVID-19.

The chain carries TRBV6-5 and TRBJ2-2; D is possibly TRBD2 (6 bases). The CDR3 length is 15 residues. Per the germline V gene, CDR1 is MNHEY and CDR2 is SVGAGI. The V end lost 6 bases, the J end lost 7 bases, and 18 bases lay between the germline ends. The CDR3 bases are TGTGCCAGCAGGGCAAGGAGCCTGGGGGGCGGGGAGCTGTTTTTT. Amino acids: CASRARSLGGGELFF.

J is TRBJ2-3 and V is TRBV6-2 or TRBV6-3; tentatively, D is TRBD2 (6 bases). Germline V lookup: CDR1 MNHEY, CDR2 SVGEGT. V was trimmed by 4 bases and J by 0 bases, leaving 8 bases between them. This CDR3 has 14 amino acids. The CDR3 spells CASSLAGSTDTQYF. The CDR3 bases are TGTGCCAGCAGTTTGGCGGGGAGCACAGATACGCAGTATTTT.

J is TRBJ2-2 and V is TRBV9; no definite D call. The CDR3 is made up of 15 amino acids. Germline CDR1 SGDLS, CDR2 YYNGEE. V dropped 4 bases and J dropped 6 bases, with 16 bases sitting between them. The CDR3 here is CASSYYHRLPGELFF. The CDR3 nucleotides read TGTGCCAGCAGCTACTACCACCGGCTCCCCGGGGAGCTGTTTTTT.

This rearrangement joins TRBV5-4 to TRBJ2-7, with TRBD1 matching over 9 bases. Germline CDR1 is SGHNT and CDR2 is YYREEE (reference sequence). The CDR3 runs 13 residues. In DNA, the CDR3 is TGTGCACTCAAGGAGGACAGGGGTCGCGAGCAGTACTTC. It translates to CALKEDRGREQYF. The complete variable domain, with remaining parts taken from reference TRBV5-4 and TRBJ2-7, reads ETGVTQSPTHLIKTRGQQVTLRCSSQSGHNTVSWYQQALGQGPQFIFQYYREEENGRGNFPPRFSGLQFPNYSSELNVNALELDDSALYLCALKEDRGREQYFGPGTRLTVT.

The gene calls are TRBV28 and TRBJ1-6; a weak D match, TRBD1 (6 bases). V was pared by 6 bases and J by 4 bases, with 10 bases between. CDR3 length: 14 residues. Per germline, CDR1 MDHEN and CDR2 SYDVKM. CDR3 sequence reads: CASSPTGYNSPLHF. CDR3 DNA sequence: TGTGCCAGCAGCCCAACAGGGTATAATTCACCCCTCCACTTT.

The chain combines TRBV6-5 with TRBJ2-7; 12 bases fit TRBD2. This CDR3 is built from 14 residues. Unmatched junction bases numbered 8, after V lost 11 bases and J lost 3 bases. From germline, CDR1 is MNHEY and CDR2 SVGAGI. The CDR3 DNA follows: TGTGCCTCCGTCCGACTAGCGGGAGTCTACGAGCAGTACTTC. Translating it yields CASVRLAGVYEQYF.

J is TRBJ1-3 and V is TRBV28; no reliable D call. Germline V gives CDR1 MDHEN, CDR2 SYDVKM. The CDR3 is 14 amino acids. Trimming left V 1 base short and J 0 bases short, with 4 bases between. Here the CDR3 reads CASSLLRSGNTIYF. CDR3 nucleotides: TGTGCCAGCAGTTTATTGCGCTCTGGAAACACCATATATTTT.

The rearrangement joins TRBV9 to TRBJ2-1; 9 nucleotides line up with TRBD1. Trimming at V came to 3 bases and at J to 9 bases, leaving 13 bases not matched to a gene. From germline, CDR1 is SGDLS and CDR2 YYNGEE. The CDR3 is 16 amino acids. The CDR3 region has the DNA TGTGCCAGCAGCGCAGATGGGACAGGGACAATCGGTGAGCAGTTCTTC. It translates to CASSADGTGTIGEQFF.

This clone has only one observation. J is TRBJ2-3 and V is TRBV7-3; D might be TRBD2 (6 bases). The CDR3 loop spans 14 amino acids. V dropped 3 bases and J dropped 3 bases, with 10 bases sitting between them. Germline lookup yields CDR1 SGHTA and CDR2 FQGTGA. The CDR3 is CASSFERATDTQYF. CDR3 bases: TGTGCCAGCAGCTTTGAGCGGGCGACAGATACGCAGTATTTT. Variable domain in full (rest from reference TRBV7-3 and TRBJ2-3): GAGVSQTPSNKVTEKGKYVELRCDPISGHTALYWYRQSLGQGPEFLIYFQGTGAADDSGLPNDRFFAVRPEGSVSTLKIQRTERGDSAVYLCASSFERATDTQYFGPGTRLTVL.

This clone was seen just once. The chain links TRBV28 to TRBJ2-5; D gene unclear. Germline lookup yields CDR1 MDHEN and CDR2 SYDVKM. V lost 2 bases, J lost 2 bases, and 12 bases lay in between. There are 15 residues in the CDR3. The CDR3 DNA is TGTGCCAGCAGTTTAATTGGCTTGCGGCAAGAGACCCAGTACTTC. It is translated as CASSLIGLRQETQYF.

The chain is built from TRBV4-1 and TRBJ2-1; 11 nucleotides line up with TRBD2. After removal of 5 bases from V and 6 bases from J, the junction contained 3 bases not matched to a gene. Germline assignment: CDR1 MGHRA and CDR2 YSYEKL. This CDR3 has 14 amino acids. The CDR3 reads CASSRTSGPNEQFF. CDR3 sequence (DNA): TGCGCCAGCAGCAGGACTAGCGGGCCCAATGAGCAGTTCTTC.

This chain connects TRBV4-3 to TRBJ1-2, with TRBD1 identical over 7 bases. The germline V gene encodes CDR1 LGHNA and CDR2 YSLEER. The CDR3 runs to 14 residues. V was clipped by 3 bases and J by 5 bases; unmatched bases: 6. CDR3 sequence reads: CASSQSDRRYGYTF. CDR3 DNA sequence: TGCGCCAGCAGCCAGTCGGACAGGCGATATGGCTACACCTTC.

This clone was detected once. CDR3 nucleotides: TGTGCCAGCTCACCAGGGGCAGTGGAAGAGACCCAGTACTTC. Protein product: CASSPGAVEETQYF. This chain uses TRBV18 with TRBJ2-5, with TRBD1 as a possible D gene (5 bases). V shed 2 bases and J shed 3 bases, with 10 bases lying between them. Per the germline V gene, CDR1 is KGHSH and CDR2 is LQKENI. There are 14 residues in the CDR3.

The CDR3 DNA follows: TGTGCCAGTAGACCAGGGGGCAACACCGGGGAGCTGTTTTTT. Its protein product is CASRPGGNTGELFF. The rearrangement joins TRBV19 to TRBJ2-2, with 8 nucleotides matching TRBD1. Trimming took 6 bases from V and 2 from J; bases not matched to a gene: 2. Germline CDR1 is LNHDA and CDR2 is SQIVND (reference sequence). This CDR3 has 14 amino acids.

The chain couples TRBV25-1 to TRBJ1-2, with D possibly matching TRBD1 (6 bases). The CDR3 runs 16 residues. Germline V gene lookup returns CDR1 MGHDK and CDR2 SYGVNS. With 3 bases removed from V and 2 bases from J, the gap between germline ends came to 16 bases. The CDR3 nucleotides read TGTGCCAGCAGTGACTTTTCAGGGAGGGGGAACTATGGCTACACCTTC. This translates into CASSDFSGRGNYGYTF.

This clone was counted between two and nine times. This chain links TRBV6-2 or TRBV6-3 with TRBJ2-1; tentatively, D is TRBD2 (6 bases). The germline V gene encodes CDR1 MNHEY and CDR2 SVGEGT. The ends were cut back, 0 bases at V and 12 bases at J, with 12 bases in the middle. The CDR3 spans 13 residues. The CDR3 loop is CASSYSSQGGQFF. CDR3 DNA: TGTGCCAGCAGTTACTCGAGCCAGGGAGGGCAGTTCTTC.

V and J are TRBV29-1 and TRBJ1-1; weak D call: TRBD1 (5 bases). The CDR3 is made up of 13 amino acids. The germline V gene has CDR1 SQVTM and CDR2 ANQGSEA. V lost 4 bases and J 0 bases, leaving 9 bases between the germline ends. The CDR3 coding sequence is TGCAGCGTTGTCGGGGGACTGAACACTGAAGCTTTCTTT. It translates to CSVVGGLNTEAFF.

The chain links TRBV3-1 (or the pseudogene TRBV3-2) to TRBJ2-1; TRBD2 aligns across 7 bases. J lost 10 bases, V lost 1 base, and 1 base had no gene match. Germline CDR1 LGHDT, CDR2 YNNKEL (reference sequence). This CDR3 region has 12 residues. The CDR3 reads CASSQGEGEQFF. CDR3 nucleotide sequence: TGTGCCAGCAGCCAAGGGGAGGGCGAGCAGTTCTTC.

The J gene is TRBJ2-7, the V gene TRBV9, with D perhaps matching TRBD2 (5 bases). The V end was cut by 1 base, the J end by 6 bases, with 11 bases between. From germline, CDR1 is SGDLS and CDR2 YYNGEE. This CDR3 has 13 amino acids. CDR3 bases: TGTGCCAGCAGCGTATTACGGGGTTCCGAGCAGTACTTC. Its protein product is CASSVLRGSEQYF.

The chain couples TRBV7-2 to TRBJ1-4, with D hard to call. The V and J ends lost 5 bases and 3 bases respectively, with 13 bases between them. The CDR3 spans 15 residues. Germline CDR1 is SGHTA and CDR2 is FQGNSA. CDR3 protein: CASSRIGIANEKLFF. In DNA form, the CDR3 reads TGTGCCAGCAGCCGCATCGGGATTGCTAATGAAAAACTGTTTTTT. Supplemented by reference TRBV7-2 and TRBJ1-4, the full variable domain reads GAGVSQSPSNKVTEKGKDVELRCDPISGHTALYWYRQSLGQGLEFLIYFQGNSAPDKSGLPSDRFSAERTGGSVSTLTIQRTQQEDSAVYLCASSRIGIANEKLFFGSGTQLSVL.